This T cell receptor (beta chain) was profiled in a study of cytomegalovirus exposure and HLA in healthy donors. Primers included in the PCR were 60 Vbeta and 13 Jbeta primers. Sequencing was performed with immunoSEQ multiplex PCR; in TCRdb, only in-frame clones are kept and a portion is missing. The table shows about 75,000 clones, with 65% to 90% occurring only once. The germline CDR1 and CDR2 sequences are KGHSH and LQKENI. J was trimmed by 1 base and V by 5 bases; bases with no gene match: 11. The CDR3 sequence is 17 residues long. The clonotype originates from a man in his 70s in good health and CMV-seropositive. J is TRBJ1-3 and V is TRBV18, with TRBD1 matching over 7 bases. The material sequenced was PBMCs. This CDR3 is CASSESQGYGSGNTIYF. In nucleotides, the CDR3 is TGTGCCAGCTCAGAGTCACAGGGGTACGGTTCTGGAAACACCATATATTTT.